This T cell receptor beta chain was identified during a study of T-cell reconstitution after alpha-beta-depleted transplantation in children (dated by TCRdb to the mid-2010s). Regarding the research as a whole: T-cell immune reconstitution after TCRalphabeta/CD19-depleted allogeneic hematopoietic cell transplantation in children was quantitatively tracked in the study by means of TCR repertoire profiling.

Study-wide findings and limitations: In some patients, the high TCRbeta diversity seen at day 60 was put down to recipient T cells and intrathymic progenitors that had survived conditioning. Over subsequent months, a decline in hyperexpanded clone frequencies was noted, and after one year, T-cell counts and TCRbeta diversity were mostly ascribed to newly produced T cells. Apparently early alphabetaT-cell count recovery about two months after transplant reportedly relied on only several hundred rapidly expanded clones derived from non-depleted graft cells.

The treatment or condition label on this specimen signifies: allogeneic hematopoietic cell transplantation with graft depleted of TCRalphabeta T cells and CD19 B cells. TCRalphabeta/CD19-depleted allogeneic hematopoietic cell grafts were given to the transplant recipients, all of whom were children. This clonotype was counted ten times or more. Its antigen remains unidentified. Qualities for individual bases were not recorded, and no much larger clone is one base off. Spanning cysteine to phenylalanine, the CDR3 consists of 15 amino acids. The sequence is cut down to CDR3 DNA, 45 bases in frame from base 1. Sequences SGHDN (CDR1) and FVKESK (CDR2) are obtained from the germline V gene. V is cut back by 2 bases and J by 8 bases, with 3 bases in the junction unmatched. The library was built by means of PCR. Instrument on record: Illumina HiSeq 2500. Molecular barcoding was employed in the preparation of TCR libraries, with unique molecular identifiers being used to normalize TCRbeta repertoire quantification. TCRdb handled the public reads itself, with Q25 trimming in fastp and clone calling in MiXCR, and kept productive beta chains. Every entry covers one CDR3 protein and lists the most common genes and DNA from its rows. Counted in this sample were 400,000 to 550,000 distinct CDR3 sequences; over 9.5% of them appeared once. About 2.1% of the sample is taken by the ten largest.

The source of this sequence is a child aged 2 to 15 with inherited bone marrow failure, due to receive a stem cell transplant. Sequencing was performed on PBMCs, taken before TCRalphabeta/CD19-depleted stem cell transplant. This sequence uses TRBV14 and TRBJ2-1; a stretch of 13 junction bases matches TRBD2. The CDR3 protein: CASSQQLAGGDEQFF. The DNA sequence is given as TGTGCCAGCAGCCAACAACTAGCGGGAGGGGATGAGCAGTTCTTC.